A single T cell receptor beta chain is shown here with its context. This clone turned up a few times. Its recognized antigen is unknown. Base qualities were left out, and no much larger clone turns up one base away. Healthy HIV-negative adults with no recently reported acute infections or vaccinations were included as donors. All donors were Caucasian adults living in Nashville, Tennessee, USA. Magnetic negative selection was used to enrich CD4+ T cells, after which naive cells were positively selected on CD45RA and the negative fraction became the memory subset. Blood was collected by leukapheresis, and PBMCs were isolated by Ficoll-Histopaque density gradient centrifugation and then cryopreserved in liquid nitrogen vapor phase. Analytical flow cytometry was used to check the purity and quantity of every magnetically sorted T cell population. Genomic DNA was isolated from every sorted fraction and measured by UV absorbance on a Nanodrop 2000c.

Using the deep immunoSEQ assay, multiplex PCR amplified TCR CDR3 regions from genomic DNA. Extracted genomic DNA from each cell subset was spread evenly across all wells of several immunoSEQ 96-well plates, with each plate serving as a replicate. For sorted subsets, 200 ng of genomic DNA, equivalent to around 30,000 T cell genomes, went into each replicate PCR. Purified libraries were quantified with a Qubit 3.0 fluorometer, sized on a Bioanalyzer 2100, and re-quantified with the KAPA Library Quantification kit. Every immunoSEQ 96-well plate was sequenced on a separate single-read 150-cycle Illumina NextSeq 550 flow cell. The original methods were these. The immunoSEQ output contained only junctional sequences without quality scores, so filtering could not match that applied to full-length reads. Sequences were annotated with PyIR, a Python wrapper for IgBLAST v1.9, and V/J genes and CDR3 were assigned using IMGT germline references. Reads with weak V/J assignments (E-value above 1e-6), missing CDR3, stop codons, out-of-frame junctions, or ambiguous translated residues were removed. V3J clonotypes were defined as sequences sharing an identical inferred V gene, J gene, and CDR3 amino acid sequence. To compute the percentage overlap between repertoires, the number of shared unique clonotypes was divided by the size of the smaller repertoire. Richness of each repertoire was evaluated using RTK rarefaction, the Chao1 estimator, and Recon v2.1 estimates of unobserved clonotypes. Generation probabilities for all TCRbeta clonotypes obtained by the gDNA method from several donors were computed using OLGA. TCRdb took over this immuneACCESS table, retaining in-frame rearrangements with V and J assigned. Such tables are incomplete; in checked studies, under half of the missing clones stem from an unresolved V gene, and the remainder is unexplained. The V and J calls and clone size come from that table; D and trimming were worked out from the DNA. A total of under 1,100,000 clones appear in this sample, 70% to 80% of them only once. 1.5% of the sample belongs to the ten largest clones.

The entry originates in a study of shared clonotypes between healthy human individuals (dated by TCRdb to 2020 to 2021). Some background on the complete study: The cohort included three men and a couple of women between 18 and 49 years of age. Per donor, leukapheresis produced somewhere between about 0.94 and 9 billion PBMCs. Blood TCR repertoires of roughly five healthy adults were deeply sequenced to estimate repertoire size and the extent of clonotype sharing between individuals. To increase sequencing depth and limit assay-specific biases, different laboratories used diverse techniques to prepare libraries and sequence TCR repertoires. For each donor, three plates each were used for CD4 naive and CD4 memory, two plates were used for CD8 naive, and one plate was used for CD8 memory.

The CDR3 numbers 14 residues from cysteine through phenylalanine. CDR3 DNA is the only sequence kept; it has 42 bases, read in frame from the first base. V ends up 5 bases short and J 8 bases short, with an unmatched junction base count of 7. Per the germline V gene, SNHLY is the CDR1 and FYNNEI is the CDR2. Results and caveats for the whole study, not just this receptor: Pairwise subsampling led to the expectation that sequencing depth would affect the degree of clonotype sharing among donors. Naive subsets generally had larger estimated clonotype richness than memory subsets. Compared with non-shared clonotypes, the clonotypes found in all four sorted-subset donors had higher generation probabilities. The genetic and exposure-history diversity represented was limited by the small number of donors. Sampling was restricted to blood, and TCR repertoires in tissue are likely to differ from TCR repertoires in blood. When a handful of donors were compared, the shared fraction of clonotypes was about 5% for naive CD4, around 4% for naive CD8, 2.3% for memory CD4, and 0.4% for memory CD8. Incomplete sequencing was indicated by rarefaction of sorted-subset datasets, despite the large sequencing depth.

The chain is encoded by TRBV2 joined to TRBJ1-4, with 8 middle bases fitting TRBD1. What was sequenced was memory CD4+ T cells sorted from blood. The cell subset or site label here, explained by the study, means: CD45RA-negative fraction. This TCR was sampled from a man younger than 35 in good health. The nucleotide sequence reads TGTGCCAGCAGTTCAACAGGGGGAATAGAAAAACTGTTTTTT. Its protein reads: CASSSTGGIEKLFF. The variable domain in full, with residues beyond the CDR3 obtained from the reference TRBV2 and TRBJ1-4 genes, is EPEVTQTPSHQVTQMGQEVILRCVPISNHLYFYWYRQILGQKVEFLVSFYNNEISEKSEIFDDQFSVERPDGSNFTLKIRSTKLEDSAMYFCASSSTGGIEKLFFGSGTQLSVL.